The text below deals with one T cell receptor (beta chain). It was with 60 Vbeta and 13 Jbeta primers that the PCR ran. Here immunoSEQ multiplex PCR was the method, and the copy in TCRdb shows in-frame clones only, minus some. Of about 190,000 clones in the sample, roughly three quarters were seen once. This sample is drawn from a study of cytomegalovirus exposure and HLA in healthy donors. The CDR3 totals 14 residues. Germline CDR1 MNHNY, CDR2 SVGAGI (reference sequence). The junction had 9 bases not matched to a gene; V was cut back by 6 bases and J by 7 bases. The specimen was PBMCs. V is TRBV6-6 and J is TRBJ2-7; 10 nucleotides align to TRBD1. The clonotype comes from a young woman in good health and CMV-seronegative. CDR3 sequence reads: CASSSRDRGQEQYF. Here the CDR3 DNA reads TGTGCCAGCAGCAGCCGGGACAGGGGTCAAGAGCAGTACTTC.